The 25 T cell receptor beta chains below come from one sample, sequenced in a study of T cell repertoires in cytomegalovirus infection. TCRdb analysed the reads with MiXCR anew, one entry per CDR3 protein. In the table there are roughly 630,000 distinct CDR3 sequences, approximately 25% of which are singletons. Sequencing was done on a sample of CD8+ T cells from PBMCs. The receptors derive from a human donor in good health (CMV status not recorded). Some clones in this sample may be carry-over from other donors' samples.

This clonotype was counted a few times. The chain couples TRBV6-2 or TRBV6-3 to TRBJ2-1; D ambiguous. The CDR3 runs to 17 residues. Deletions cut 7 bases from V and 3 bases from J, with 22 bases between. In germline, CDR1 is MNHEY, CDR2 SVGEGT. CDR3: CASTSPRPASIYNEQFF. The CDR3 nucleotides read TGTGCCAGCACCTCTCCCCGGCCTGCGAGCATCTACAATGAGCAGTTCTTC.

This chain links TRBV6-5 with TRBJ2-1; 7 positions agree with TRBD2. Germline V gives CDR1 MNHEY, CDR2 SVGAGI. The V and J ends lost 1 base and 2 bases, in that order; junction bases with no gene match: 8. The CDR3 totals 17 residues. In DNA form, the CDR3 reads TGTGCCAGCAGTTACTTGTCGGGGGGTTACGCCTACAATGAGCAGTTCTTC. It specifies CASSYLSGGYAYNEQFF.

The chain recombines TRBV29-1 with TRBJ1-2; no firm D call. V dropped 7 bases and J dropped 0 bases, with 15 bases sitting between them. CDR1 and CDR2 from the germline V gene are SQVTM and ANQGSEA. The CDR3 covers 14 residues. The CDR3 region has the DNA TGCAGCGGAATTGGTCTGGTAACTAACTATGGCTACACCTTC. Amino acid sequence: CSGIGLVTNYGYTF. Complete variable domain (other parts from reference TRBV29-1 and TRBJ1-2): SAVISQKPSRDICQRGTSLTIQCQVDSQVTMMFWYRQQPGQSLTLIATANQGSEATYESGFVIDKFPISRPNLTFSTLTVSNMSPEDSSIYLCSGIGLVTNYGYTFGSGTRLTVV.

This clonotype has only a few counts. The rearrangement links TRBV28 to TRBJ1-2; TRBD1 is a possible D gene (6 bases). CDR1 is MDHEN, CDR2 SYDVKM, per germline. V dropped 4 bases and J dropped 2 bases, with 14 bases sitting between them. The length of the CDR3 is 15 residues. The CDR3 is CASSWDTVKNYGYTF. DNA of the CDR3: TGTGCCAGCAGTTGGGACACGGTGAAGAACTATGGCTACACCTTC.

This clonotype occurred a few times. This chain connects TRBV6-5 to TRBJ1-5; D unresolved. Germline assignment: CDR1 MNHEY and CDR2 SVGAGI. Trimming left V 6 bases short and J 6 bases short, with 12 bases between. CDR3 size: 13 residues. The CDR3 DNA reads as TGTGCCAGCAGCCTATCAGTAGTTCAGCCCCAGCATTTT. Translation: CASSLSVVQPQHF.

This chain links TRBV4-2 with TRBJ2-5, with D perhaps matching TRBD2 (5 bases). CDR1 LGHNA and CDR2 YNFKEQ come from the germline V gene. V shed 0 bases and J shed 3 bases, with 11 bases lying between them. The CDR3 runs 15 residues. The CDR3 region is CASSQERLAEETQYF. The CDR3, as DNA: TGTGCCAGCAGCCAAGAACGGCTAGCAGAAGAGACCCAGTACTTC.

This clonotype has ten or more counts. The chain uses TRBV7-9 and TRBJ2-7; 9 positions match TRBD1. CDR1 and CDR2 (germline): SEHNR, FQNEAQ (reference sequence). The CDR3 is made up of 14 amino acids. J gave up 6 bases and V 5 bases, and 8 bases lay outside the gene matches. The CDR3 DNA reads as TGTGCCAGCAGCCCCCCCGGGGGACAGGGCGAGCAGTACTTC. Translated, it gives CASSPPGGQGEQYF.

The DNA for the CDR3 is TGTGCCAGCAACTTACGGGTCCGGGCTTACGAGCAGTACGTC. This encodes CASNLRVRAYEQYV. The rearrangement links TRBV7-4 to TRBJ2-7; D unresolved. This CDR3 has 14 amino acids. Germline V gene data show CDR1 as SGHVT and CDR2 as SQSDAQ.

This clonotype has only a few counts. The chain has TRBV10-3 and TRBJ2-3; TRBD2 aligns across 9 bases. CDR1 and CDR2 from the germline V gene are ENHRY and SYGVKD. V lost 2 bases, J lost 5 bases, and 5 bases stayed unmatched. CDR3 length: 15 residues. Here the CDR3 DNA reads TGTGCCATCAGTGAGGGCGGGGGGGCCTTAGATACGCAGTATTTT. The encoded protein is CAISEGGGALDTQYF.

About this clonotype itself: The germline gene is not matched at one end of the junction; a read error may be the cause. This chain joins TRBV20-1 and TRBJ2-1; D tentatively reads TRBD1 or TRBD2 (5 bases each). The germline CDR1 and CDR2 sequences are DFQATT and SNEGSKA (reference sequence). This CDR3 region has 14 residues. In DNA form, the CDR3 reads TGCAGTACTAGTCCTTCGAGAAGGGGCGATGAGCAGTTCTTC. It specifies CSTSPSRRGDEQFF.

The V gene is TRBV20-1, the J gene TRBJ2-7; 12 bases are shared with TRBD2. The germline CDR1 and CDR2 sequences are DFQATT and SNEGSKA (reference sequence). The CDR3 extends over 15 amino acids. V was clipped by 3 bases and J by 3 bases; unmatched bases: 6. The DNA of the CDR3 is TGCAGTGCTAGTAGACTAGCGGGGGAATACTACGAGCAGTACGTC. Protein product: CSASRLAGEYYEQYV.

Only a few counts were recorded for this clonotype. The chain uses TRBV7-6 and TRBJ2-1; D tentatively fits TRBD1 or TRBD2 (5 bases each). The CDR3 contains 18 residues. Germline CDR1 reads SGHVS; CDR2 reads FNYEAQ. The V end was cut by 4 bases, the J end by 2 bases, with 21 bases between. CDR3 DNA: TGTGCCAGCAGCTCCAGACCGGGACCGACCTTACCCTACAATGAGCAGTTCTTC. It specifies CASSSRPGPTLPYNEQFF.

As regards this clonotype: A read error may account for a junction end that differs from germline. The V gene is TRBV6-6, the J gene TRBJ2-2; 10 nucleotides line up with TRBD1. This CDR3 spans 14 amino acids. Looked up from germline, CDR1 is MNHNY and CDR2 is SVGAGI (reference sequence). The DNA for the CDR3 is TGTGCCAGCAGTGACAGGGGGCGAACCGGGGAGCGGTTTTTT. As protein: CASSDRGRTGERFF.

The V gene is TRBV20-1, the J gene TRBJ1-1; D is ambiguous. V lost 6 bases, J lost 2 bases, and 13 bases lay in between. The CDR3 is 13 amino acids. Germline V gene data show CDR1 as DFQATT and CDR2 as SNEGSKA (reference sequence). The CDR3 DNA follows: TGCAGTGCCAGAATCACGGTAAACACTGAAGCTTTCTTT. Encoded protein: CSARITVNTEAFF.

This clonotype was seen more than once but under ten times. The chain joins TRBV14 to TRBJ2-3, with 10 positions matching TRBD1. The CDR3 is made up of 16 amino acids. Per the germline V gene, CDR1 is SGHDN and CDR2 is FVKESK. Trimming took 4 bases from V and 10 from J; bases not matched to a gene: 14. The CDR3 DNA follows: TGTGCCAGCAGCCCTAGACCAGGACAGGGGGACGTGGCGCAGTATTTT. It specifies CASSPRPGQGDVAQYF.

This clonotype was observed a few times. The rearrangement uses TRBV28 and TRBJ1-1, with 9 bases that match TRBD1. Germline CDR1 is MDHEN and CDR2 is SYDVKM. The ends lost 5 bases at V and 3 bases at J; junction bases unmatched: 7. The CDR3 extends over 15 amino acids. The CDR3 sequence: CASSPTWTGDTEAFF. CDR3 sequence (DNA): TGTGCCAGCAGTCCAACTTGGACAGGGGACACTGAAGCTTTCTTT.

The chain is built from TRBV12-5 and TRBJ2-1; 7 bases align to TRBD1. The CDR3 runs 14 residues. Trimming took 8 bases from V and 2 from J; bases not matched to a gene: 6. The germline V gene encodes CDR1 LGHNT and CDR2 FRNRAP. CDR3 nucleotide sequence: TGTGCTAGTTTACGGGACAGCCCCTACAATGAGCAGTTCTTC. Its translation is CASLRDSPYNEQFF.

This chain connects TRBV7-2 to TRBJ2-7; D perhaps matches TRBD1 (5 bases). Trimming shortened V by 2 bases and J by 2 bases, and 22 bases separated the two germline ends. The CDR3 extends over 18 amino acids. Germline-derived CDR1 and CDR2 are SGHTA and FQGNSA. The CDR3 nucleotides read TGTGCCAGCAGCTTAAATTCGATCTTGGCAGGGATCGCCTACGAGCAGTACTTC. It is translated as CASSLNSILAGIAYEQYF.

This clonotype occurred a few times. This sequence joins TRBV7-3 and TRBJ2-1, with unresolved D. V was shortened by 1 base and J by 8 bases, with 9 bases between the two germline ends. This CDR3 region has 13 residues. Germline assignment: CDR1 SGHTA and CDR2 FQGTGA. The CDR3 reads CASSLIEAYEQFF. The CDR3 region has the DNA TGTGCCAGCAGCTTAATAGAAGCGTATGAGCAGTTCTTC.

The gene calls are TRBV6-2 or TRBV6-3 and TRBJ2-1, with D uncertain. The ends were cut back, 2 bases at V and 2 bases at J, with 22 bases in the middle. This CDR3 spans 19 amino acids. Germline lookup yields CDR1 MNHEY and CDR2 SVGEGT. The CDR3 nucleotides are TGTGCCAGCAGTTACCCGACAATACCGCTAGATGGGACCTACAATGAGCAGTTCTTC. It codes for CASSYPTIPLDGTYNEQFF.

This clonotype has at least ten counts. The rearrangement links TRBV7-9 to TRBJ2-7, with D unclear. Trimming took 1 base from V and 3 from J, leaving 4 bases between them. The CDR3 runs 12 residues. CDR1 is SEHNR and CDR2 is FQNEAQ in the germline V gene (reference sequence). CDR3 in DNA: TGTGCCAGCAGCTTAGTCGGCTACGAGCAGTACTTC. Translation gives CASSLVGYEQYF.

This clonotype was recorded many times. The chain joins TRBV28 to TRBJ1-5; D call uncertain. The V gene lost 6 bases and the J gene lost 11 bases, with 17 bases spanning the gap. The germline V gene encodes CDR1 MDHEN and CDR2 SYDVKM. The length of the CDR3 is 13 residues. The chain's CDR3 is CASSPDDLLAQHF. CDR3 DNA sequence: TGTGCCAGCAGCCCGGACGACCTCCTGGCCCAGCATTTT.

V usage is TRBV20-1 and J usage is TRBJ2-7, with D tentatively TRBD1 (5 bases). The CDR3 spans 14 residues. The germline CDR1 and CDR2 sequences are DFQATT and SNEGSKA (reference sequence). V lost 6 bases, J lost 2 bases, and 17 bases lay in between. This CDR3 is CSAPTDDSPYEQYF. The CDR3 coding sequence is TGCAGTGCCCCAACCGACGACAGTCCCTACGAGCAGTACTTC.

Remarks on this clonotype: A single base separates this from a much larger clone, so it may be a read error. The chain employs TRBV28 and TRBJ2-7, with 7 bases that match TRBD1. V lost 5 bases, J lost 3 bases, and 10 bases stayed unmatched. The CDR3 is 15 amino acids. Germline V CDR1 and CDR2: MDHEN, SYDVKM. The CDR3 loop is CASSVNRGFIYEQYV. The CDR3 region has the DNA TGTGCCAGCAGTGTTAACAGGGGATTTATCTACGAGCAGTACGTC.

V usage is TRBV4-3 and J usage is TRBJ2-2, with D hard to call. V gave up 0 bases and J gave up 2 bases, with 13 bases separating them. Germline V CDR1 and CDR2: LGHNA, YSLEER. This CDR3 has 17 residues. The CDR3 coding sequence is TGCGCCAGCAGCCAAGAGAACGAACATCCCAACACCGGGGAGCTGTTTTTT. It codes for CASSQENEHPNTGELFF.